This T cell receptor (beta chain) was retrieved from a study of T-cell memory formation after mild COVID-19. Study details: Largely, the TCR clusters proved donor specific.

This clonotype was observed many times. TCRdb reprocessed the 5' RACE reads via MiXCR and lists one record per CDR3 protein. Altogether about 390,000 distinct CDR3 sequences are present, approximately 15% being singletons, with the ten largest covering around a fifth. Sequences were obtained from PBMCs or a T cell subset sorted from them (not recorded which). The receptor's source is a man between 18 and 29 years old who had mild COVID-19 (a few samples of this study predate the infection). Cell type and time point are not known.

The CDR3 loop reads CASSASGGYQETQYF. The CDR3 DNA reads TGTGCCAGCAGCGCCAGCGGGGGGTACCAAGAGACCCAGTACTTC. J is TRBJ2-5 and V is TRBV9; 9 positions agree with TRBD2. This CDR3 region has 15 residues. The germline V gene has CDR1 SGDLS and CDR2 YYNGEE. The trim removed 3 bases at V and 0 bases at J, leaving 3 bases unmatched.